This paragraph reports one T cell receptor (beta chain). Its antigen is not known. CDR1 is SGHVS and CDR2 is FNYEAQ in the germline V gene. The CDR3 runs to 17 residues. Between the trimmed V and J ends, which lost 1 base and 3 bases, there was a span of 15 bases. This entry belongs to a study of siplizumab effects on memory and regulatory T cells. The authors kept the mixed lymphocyte reaction cells in coculture at 37°C for 6 days. Assay: immunoSEQ multiplex PCR; the TCRdb copy retains only in-frame clones and omits some. The table lists 10,000 or so clones, around half of them singletons. This chain joins TRBV7-6 and TRBJ2-2; TRBD1 might be the D (6 bases). The sequenced sample was CFSE-low (dividing) CD8+ T cells sorted from an allogeneic mixed lymphocyte reaction. This TCR was sampled from a human donor in good health; the cells came from an allogeneic mixed lymphocyte reaction. Some clones in this sample may be carry-over from other donors' samples. The CDR3 DNA reads TGTGCCAGCAGCTTAGATCTCTTGGACAGAGACACCGGGGAGCTGTTTTTT. It translates to CASSLDLLDRDTGELFF.